This entry features one T cell receptor (beta chain) sequence. This sample was taken from a study of blood T cell repertoires in COVID-19. Study summary: Spain, Italy and the United States supplied samples that represented acute and convalescent COVID-19.

Using immunoSEQ multiplex PCR, the repertoire was profiled, and TCRdb retains in-frame clones only, with some absent. This sample has 140,000 to 150,000 clones; roughly nine tenths occur once, and the top ten carry around 1.6%. In germline, CDR1 is SGHRS, CDR2 YFSETQ. The CDR3 contains 14 residues. V lost 1 base and J lost 1, with 8 bases in between. What was sequenced was peripheral blood. The V call is TRBV5-1, the J call TRBJ1-1, with a weak D call TRBD1 (5 bases). This TCR came from a human donor in a cohort sampled during active COVID-19. CDR3 DNA sequence: TGCGCCAGCAGCTTGATCACAGGGAACACTGAAGCTTTCTTT. As protein: CASSLITGNTEAFF.